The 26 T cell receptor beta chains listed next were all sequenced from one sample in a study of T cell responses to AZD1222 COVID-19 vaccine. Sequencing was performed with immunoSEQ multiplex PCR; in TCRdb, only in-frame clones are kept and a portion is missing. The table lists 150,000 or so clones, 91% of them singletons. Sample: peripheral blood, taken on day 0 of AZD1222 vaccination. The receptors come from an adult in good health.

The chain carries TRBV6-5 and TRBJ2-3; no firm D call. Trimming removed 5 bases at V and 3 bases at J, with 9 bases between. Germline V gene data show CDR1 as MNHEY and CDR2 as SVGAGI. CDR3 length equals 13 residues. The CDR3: CASSQRRTDTQYF. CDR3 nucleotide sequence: TGTGCCAGCAGTCAAAGACGGACAGATACGCAGTATTTT.

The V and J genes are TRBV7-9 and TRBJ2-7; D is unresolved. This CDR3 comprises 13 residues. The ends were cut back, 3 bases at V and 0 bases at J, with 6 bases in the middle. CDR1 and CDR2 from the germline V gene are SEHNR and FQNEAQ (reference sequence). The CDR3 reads CASSFHGSYEQYF. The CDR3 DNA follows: TGTGCCAGCAGCTTCCACGGCTCCTACGAGCAGTACTTC.

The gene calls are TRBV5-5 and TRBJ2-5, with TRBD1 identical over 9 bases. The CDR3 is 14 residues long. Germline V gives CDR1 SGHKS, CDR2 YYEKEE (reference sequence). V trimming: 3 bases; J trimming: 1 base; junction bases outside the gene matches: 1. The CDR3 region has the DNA TGTGCCAGCAGCTGGGGACAGGGCCAAGAGACCCAGTACTTC. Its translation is CASSWGQGQETQYF.

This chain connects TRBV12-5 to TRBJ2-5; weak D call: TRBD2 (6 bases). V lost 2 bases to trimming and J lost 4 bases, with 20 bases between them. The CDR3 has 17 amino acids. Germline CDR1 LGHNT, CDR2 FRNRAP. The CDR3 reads CASGLPQASLGGETQYF. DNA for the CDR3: TGTGCTAGTGGTTTGCCCCAGGCGTCGCTGGGGGGAGAGACCCAGTACTTC. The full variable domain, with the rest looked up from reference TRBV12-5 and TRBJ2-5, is DARVTQTPRHKVTEMGQEVTMRCQPILGHNTVFWYRQTMMQGLELLAYFRNRAPLDDSGMPKDRFSAEMPDATLATLKIQPSEPRDSAVYFCASGLPQASLGGETQYFGPGTRLLVL.

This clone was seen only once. CDR3 in amino acids: CASSAHAGSSYEQYF. In DNA, the CDR3 is TGTGCCAGCAGCGCCCATGCGGGGAGCTCCTACGAGCAGTACTTC. J is TRBJ2-7 and V is TRBV7-3; TRBD2 is a possible D gene (6 bases). Trimming took 5 bases from V and 0 from J, leaving 14 bases between them. This CDR3 comprises 15 residues. Germline CDR1 is SGHTA and CDR2 is FQGTGA.

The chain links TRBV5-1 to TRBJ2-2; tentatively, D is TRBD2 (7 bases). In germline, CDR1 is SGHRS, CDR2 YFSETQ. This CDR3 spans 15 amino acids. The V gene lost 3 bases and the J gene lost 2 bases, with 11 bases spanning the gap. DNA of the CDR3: TGCGCCAGCAGCTGGTCGGGGGGCAACACCGGGGAGCTGTTTTTT. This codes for CASSWSGGNTGELFF.

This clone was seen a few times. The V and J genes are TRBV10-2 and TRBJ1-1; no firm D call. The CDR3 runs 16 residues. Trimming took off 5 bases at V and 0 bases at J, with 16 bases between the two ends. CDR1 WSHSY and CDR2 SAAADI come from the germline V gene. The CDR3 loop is CASSHYKIPMNTEAFF. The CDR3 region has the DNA TGCGCCAGCAGTCACTACAAGATTCCGATGAACACTGAAGCTTTCTTT.

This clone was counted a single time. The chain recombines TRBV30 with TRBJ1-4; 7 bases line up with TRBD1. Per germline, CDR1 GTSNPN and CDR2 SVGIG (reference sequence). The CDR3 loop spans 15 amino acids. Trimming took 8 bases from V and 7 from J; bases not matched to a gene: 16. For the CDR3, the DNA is TGTGCCCGGGGCCCTAGGAGCAGGGGGAGTGAAAAACTGTTTTTT. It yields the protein CARGPRSRGSEKLFF.

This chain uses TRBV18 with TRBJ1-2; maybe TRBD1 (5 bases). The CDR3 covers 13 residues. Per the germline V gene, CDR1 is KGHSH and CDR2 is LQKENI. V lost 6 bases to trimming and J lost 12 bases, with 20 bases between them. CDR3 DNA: TGTGCCAGCTCCCAGCAGGGCCCTACTTCTAACACCTTC. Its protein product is CASSQQGPTSNTF.

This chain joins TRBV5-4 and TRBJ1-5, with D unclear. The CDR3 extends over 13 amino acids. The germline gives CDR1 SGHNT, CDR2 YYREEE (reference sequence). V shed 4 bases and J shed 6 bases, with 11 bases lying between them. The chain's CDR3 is CASSQTPSQPQHF. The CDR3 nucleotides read TGTGCCAGCAGCCAGACACCGAGTCAGCCCCAGCATTTT.

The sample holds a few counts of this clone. CDR3 residues: CASSLDVGKKAFF. Written as DNA, the CDR3 is TGTGCCAGCAGCCTAGATGTTGGGAAAAAAGCTTTCTTT. The rearrangement joins TRBV12-3 or TRBV12-4 to TRBJ1-1, with D unresolved. Trimming removed 6 bases from V and 9 bases from J, with 17 bases in between. This CDR3 is 13 amino acids long.

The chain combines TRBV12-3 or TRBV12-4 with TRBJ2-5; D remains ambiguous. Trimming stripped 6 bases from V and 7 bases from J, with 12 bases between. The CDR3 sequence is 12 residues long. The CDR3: CASSPPGGTQYF. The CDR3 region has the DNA TGTGCCAGCAGCCCACCGGGCGGGACCCAGTACTTC.

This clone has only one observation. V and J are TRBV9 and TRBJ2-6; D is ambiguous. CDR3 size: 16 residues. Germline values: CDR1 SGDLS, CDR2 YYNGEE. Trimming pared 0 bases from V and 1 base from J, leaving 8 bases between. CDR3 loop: CASSVVKGSGANVLTF. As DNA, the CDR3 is TGTGCCAGCAGCGTAGTTAAAGGGTCTGGGGCCAACGTCCTGACTTTC.

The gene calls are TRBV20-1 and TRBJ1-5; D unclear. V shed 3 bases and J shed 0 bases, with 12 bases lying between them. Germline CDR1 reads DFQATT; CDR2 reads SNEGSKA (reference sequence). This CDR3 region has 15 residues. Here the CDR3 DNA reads TGCAGTGCTAGTAAGGTGTCAGTTAGCAATCAGCCCCAGCATTTT. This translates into CSASKVSVSNQPQHF.

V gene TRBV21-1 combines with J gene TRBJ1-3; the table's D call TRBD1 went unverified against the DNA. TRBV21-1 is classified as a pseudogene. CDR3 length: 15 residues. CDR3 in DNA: TGTGCCAGCAGCAAAGTAAGCAGGGGTTACGTCAGAACTCATTTT. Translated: CASSKVSRGYVRTHF.

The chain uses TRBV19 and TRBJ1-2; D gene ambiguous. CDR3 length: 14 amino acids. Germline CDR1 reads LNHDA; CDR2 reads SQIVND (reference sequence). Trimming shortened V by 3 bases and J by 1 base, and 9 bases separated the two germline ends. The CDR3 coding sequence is TGTGCCAGTAGTATCAGCTCGGGTAACTATGGCTACACCTTC. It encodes CASSISSGNYGYTF.

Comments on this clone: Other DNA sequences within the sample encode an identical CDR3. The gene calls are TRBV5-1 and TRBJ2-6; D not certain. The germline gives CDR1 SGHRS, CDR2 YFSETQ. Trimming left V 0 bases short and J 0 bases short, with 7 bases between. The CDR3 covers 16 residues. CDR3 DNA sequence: TGCGCCAGCAGCTTGGGATCCGGCTCTGGGGCCAACGTCCTGACTTTC. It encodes CASSLGSGSGANVLTF.

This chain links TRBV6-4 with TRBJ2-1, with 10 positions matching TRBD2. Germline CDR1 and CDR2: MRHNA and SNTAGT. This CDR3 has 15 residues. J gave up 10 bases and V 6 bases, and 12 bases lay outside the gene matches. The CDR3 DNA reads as TGTGCCAGCAGCCATCTAGCGGGGGAGTTGGCGGAGCAGTTCTTC. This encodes CASSHLAGELAEQFF.

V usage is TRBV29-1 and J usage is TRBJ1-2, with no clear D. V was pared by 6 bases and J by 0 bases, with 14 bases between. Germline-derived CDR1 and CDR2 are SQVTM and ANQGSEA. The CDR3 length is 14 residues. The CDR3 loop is CSVTLPRTNYGYTF. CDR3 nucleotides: TGCAGCGTCACCCTTCCAAGAACTAACTATGGCTACACCTTC.

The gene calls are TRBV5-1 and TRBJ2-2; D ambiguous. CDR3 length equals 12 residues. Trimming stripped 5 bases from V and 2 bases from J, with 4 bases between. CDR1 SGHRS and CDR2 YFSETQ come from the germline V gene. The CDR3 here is CASRVNTGELFF. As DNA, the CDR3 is TGCGCCAGCAGAGTAAACACCGGGGAGCTGTTTTTT. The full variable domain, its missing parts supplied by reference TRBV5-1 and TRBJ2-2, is KAGVTQTPRYLIKTRGQQVTLSCSPISGHRSVSWYQQTPGQGLQFLFEYFSETQRNKGNFPGRFSGRQFSNSRSEMNVSTLELGDSALYLCASRVNTGELFFGEGSRLTVL.

The CDR3 DNA is TGTGCCAGCAGTGATGGAGGGTTCGGTGGAAACACCATATATTTT. Translation gives CASSDGGFGGNTIYF. The V gene is TRBV6-1, the J gene TRBJ1-3; D is unresolved. Germline-derived CDR1 and CDR2 are MNHNS and SASEGT. The CDR3 totals 15 residues. V was clipped by 3 bases and J by 3 bases, with 12 bases between them.

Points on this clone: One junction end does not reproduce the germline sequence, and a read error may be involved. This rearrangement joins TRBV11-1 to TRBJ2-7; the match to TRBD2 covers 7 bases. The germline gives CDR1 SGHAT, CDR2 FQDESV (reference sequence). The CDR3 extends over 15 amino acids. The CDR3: CASSLTLGSGLPDRF. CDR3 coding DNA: TGTGCCAGCAGCTTAACTCTTGGTAGCGGGCTCCCAGATCGCTTC.

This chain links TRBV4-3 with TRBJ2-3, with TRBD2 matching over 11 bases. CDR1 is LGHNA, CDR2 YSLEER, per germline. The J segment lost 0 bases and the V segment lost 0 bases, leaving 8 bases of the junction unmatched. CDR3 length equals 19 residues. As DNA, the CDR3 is TGCGCCAGCAGCCAAGATCGGACTAGCGGGCTTACTAGCACAGATACGCAGTATTTT. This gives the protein CASSQDRTSGLTSTDTQYF.

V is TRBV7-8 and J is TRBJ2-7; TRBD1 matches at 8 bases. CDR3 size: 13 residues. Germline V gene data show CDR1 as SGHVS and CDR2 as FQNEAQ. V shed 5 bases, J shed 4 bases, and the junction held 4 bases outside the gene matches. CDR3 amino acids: CASSPRQGYEQYF. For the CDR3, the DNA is TGTGCCAGCAGCCCGAGACAGGGGTACGAGCAGTACTTC. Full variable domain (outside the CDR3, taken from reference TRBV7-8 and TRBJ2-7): GAGVSQSPRYKVAKRGQDVALRCDPISGHVSLFWYQQALGQGPEFLTYFQNEAQLDKSGLPSDRFFAERPEGSVSTLKIQRTQQEDSAVYLCASSPRQGYEQYFGPGTRLTVT.

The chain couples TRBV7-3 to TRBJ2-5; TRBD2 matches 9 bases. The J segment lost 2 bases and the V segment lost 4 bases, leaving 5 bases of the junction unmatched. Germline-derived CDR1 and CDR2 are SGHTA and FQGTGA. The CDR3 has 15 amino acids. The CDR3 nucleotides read TGTGCCAGCAGCTCCGGGACTAGCCTTCAAGAGACCCAGTACTTC. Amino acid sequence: CASSSGTSLQETQYF.

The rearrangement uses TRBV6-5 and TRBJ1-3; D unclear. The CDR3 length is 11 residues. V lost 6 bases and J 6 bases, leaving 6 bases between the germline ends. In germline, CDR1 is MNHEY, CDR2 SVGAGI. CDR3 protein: CASRKQNTIYF. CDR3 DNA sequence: TGTGCCAGCAGAAAACAAAACACCATATATTTT.